This T cell receptor (beta chain) was recorded in a study of T cell repertoires in cytomegalovirus infection. Details on this clonotype: Its antigen is not identified.

TCRdb processed the reads anew with MiXCR; each CDR3 protein has one entry. This sample has roughly 920,000 distinct CDR3 sequences; approximately 31% occur once, and the top ten carry 11% to 15%. The clonotype was recovered from a human donor in good health (CMV status not recorded). Some clones in this sample may be carry-over from other donors' samples. Sequenced material: cultured CD8+ T cells from PBMCs, taken from culture after CMV antigen stimulation.

CDR3 protein: CASSTRTGGEEQYF. CDR3 DNA sequence: TGCGCCAGCAGCACTCGGACAGGGGGCGAGGAGCAGTACTTC. The chain couples TRBV4-1 to TRBJ2-7, with 11 bases that match TRBD1. With V trimmed by 5 bases and J by 7 bases, 7 bases remained unmatched. From germline, CDR1 is MGHRA and CDR2 YSYEKL. This CDR3 comprises 14 residues.